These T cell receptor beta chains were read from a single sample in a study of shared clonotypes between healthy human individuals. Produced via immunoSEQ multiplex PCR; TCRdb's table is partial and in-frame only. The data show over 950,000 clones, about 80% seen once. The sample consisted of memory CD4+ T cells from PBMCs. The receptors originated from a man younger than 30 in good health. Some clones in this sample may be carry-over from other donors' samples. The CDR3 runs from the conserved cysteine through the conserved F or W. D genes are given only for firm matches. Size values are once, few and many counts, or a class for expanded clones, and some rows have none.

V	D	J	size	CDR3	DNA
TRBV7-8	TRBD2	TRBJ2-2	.	CASSLAETSFTGELFF	TGTGCCAGCAGCTTAGCTGAGACTAGCTTCACCGGGGAGCTGTTTTTT
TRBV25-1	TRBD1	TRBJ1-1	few	CASSTGGIWSEAFF	TGTGCCAGCTCGACAGGGGGTATCTGGTCTGAAGCTTTCTTT
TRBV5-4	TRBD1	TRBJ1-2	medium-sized	CASSLDRGQNGYTF	TGTGCCAGCAGCTTGGACAGGGGGCAAAATGGCTACACCTTC
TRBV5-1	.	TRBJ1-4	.	CASSFTGTSGEKLFF	TGCGCCAGCAGCTTCACCGGGACATCGGGGGAAAAACTGTTTTTT
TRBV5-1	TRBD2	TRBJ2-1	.	CASSQIAGDYSNEQFF	TGCGCCAGCAGCCAGATAGCGGGAGATTATTCCAATGAGCAGTTCTTC
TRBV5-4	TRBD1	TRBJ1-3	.	CASSLGRTGGNTIYF	TGTGCCAGCAGCTTGGGAAGGACAGGGGGAAACACCATATATTTT
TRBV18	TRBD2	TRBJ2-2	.	CASSSTAGGYTGELFF	TGTGCCAGCTCATCTACAGCGGGAGGATACACCGGGGAGCTGTTTTTT
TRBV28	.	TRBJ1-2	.	CAIYQQGYYGYTF	TGTGCCATCTACCAACAGGGCTACTATGGCTACACCTTC
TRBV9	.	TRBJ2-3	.	CASSPRGEVADTQYF	TGTGCCAGCAGCCCAAGAGGGGAGGTGGCAGATACGCAGTATTTT
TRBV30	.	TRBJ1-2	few	CAWRPPELYGYTF	TGTGCCTGGAGGCCCCCTGAGCTTTATGGCTACACCTTC
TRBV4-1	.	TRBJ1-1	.	CASSQEPGQRNTEAFF	TGCGCCAGCAGCCAAGAGCCCGGACAGAGGAACACTGAAGCTTTCTTT
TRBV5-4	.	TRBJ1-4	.	CASSLAGFATNEKLFF	TGTGCCAGCAGCTTGGCGGGGTTTGCAACTAATGAAAAACTGTTTTTT
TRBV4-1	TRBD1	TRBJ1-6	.	CASSQDDRENSPLHF	TGCGCCAGCAGCCAAGATGACAGGGAAAATTCACCCCTCCACTTT
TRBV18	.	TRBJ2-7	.	CASSPPGFGQVLSYEQYF	TGTGCCAGCTCACCACCTGGTTTCGGGCAGGTTCTCTCCTACGAGCAGTACTTC
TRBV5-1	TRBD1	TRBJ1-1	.	CASSLNPGQGAFEAFF	TGCGCCAGCAGCTTGAATCCGGGACAGGGGGCTTTCGAAGCTTTCTTT
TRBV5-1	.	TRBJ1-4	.	CASSRGSTGEKLFF	TGCGCCAGCAGCAGGGGGTCCACGGGTGAAAAACTGTTTTTT
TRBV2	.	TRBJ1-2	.	CASSRESNYGYTF	TGTGCCAGCAGTAGAGAATCTAACTATGGCTACACCTTC
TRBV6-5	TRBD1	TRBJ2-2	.	CASTGTGYTGELFF	TGTGCCAGCACCGGGACAGGGTACACCGGGGAGCTGTTTTTT
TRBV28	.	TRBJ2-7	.	CASSLSSQGQYF	TGTGCCAGCAGTTTATCTAGCCAAGGGCAGTACTTC
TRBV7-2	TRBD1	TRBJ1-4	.	CASSLTGVTEKLFF	TGTGCCAGCAGCCTGACAGGGGTGACTGAAAAACTGTTTTTT
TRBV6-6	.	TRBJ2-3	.	CASSPGQHTDTQYF	TGTGCCAGCAGCCCAGGACAGCACACAGATACGCAGTATTTT
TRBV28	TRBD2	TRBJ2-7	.	CASRGRSGLAGGSYEQYF	TGTGCCAGCAGGGGGAGGTCCGGACTAGCGGGCGGTTCCTACGAGCAGTACTTC
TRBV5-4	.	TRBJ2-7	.	CASSLDPGRPYEQYF	TGTGCCAGCAGCCTGGATCCGGGACGGCCCTACGAGCAGTACTTC
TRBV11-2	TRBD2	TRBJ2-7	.	CASSLDASGEWNYEQYF	TGTGCCAGCAGCTTGGACGCTAGCGGGGAGTGGAACTACGAGCAGTACTTC
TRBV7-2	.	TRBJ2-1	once	CASSPALWDEQFF	TGTGCCAGCAGCCCAGCCTTGTGGGATGAGCAGTTCTTC
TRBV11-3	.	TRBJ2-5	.	CASSRGGDRETQYF	TGTGCCAGCAGCCGCGGCGGGGACCGGGAGACCCAGTACTTC
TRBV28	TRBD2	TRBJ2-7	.	CASSPMAGGPAYEQYF	TGTGCCAGCAGTCCGATGGCGGGAGGGCCCGCCTACGAGCAGTACTTC
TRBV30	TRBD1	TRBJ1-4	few	CAWLRGPGEKLFF	TGTGCCTGGCTCAGGGGGCCAGGTGAAAAACTGTTTTTT
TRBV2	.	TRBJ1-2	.	CASTPSGRVVGGYTF	TGTGCCAGCACCCCCTCGGGGAGGGTTGTGGGTGGCTACACCTTC
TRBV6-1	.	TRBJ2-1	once	CASSDRTAPYNEQFF	TGTGCCAGCAGCGACAGGACAGCTCCATACAATGAGCAGTTCTTC
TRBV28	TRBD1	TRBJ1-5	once	CASRRGGGAGQPQHF	TGTGCCAGCAGACGAGGAGGGGGCGCAGGTCAGCCCCAGCATTTT
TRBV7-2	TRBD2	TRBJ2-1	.	CASSLALAVDEQFF	TGTGCCAGCAGCTTAGCGCTAGCGGTCGATGAGCAGTTCTTC
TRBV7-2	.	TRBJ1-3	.	CASSLKLRGSGNTIYF	TGTGCCAGCAGCTTAAAGTTGCGGGGTAGCGGAAACACCATATATTTT
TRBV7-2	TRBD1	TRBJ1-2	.	CASSARDRDGYTF	TGTGCCAGCAGCGCGCGGGACAGGGATGGCTACACCTTC
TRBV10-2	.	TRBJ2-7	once	CASSGARGDSSYEQYF	TGCGCCAGCAGTGGGGCGAGGGGGGACAGCTCCTACGAGCAGTACTTC
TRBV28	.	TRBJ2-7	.	CASTLNTYEQYF	TGTGCCAGCACCCTAAACACCTACGAGCAGTACTTC
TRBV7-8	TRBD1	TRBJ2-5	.	CASSLVHRGPSETQYF	TGTGCCAGCAGCCTTGTCCACAGGGGGCCCAGTGAGACCCAGTACTTC
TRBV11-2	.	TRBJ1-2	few	CASSPLGGRGYTF	TGTGCCAGCAGCCCCCTGGGAGGTCGAGGCTACACCTTC
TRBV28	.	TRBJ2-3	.	CASRPGAIDTQYF	TGTGCCAGCAGACCCGGGGCTATAGATACGCAGTATTTT
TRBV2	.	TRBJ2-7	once	CASSVGLFNYEQYF	TGTGCCAGCAGTGTAGGATTATTCAACTACGAGCAGTACTTC
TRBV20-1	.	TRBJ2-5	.	CSALLRGTQYF	TGCAGTGCTCTCCTGAGGGGGACCCAGTACTTC